This TCR beta chain was documented in a study of long-term antiretroviral therapy in people with HIV. Overall study findings and caveats: Whichever time point was examined, clones expanded before ART dominated the repertoire. Older ART regimens were possibly in use when the blood was collected between 2004 and 2017.

Survey level was the resolution at which the v3.0 immunoSEQ assay ran. Sequencing set out to capture about 35,000-55,000 T-cell genomes per sample. Assay used: immunoSEQ multiplex PCR; TCRdb lists only in-frame clones, some missing. The sample has 35,000 to 45,000 clones, over 90% seen once. The CDR3 is 15 residues long. Unmatched junction bases numbered 13, after V lost 8 bases and J lost 4 bases. In germline, CDR1 is SQVTM, CDR2 ANQGSEA. With respect to this clone: No antigen is known for it.

For each donor, at least one pre-ART and at least two post-ART PBMC samples were available. This sequence was found in a woman between 50 and 59 years old with HIV. This specimen was unsorted PBMCs, taken 4.1 years after starting antiretroviral therapy. The chain couples TRBV29-1 to TRBJ1-2; 10 nucleotides align to TRBD1. CDR3 sequence: CSSTGTGDFGYGYTF. In DNA, the CDR3 is TGCAGCAGTACCGGGACAGGGGATTTTGGCTATGGCTACACCTTC.